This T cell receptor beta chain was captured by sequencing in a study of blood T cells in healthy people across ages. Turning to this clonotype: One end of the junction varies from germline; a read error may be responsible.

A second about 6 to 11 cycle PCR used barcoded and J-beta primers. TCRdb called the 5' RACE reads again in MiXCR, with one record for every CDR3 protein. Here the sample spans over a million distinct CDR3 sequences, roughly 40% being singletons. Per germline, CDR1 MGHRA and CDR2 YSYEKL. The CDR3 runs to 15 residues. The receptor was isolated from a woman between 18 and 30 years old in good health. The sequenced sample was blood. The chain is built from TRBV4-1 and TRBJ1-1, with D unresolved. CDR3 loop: CASGQDYAQSTEAFF. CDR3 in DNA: TGCGCCAGCGGCCAAGATTATGCCCAGAGCACTGAAGCTTTCTTT.